A selection of T cell receptor beta chains follows, all from one sample in a study of T cell responses to AZD1222 COVID-19 vaccine. Sequencing was performed with immunoSEQ multiplex PCR; in TCRdb, only in-frame clones are kept and a portion is missing. In the table there are 100,000 to 150,000 clones, approximately 91% of which are singletons. The input for sequencing was peripheral blood, taken 28 days after the second AZD1222 dose. The receptors derive from an adult who received the AZD1222 COVID-19 vaccine. The CDR3 runs from the conserved cysteine through the conserved F or W. The D gene is left open where the match is weak. Clone size, where shown, is once, few, many, or a class for clones that have expanded.

d_gene: -
v_gene: TRBV11-3
j_gene: TRBJ2-7
abundance: -
CDR3nt: TGTGCCAGCAGCTTCTCAGGGGCGGGCTACGAGCAGTACTTC
CDR3aa: CASSFSGAGYEQYF

d_gene: -
v_gene: TRBV5-3
j_gene: TRBJ1-4
abundance: -
CDR3nt: TGTGCCAGAAGCTCGCTAGGGGAAACTAATGAAAAACTGTTTTTT
CDR3aa: CARSSLGETNEKLFF

d_gene: -
v_gene: TRBV3-1/TRBV3-2
j_gene: TRBJ2-3
abundance: -
CDR3nt: TGTGCCAGCAGCCAGGGGTCGTGGGGAGTGAGGGATACGCAGTATTTT
CDR3aa: CASSQGSWGVRDTQYF

d_gene: TRBD1
v_gene: TRBV19
j_gene: TRBJ1-5
abundance: -
CDR3nt: TGTGCCAGTAGTATATCAGGACAGGGGGCGCGTCAGCCCCAGCATTTT
CDR3aa: CASSISGQGARQPQHF

d_gene: TRBD1
v_gene: TRBV3-1/TRBV3-2
j_gene: TRBJ1-2
abundance: -
CDR3nt: TGTGCCAGCAGCCGCGATGGGACAGGGTTAGGCCTCCTTTATGGCTACACCTTC
CDR3aa: CASSRDGTGLGLLYGYTF

d_gene: TRBD2
v_gene: TRBV6-5
j_gene: TRBJ2-5
abundance: once
CDR3nt: TGTGCCAGCAGAAACCTTTGGGAGGGGTGGGAGACCCAGTACTTC
CDR3aa: CASRNLWEGWETQYF

d_gene: -
v_gene: TRBV7-3
j_gene: TRBJ2-3
abundance: few
CDR3nt: TGTGCCAGCAGCTATGGGACTGGGGCTGATACGCAGTATTTT
CDR3aa: CASSYGTGADTQYF

d_gene: TRBD1
v_gene: TRBV7-8
j_gene: TRBJ1-1
abundance: once
CDR3nt: TGTGCCAGCAGCCCCAGGACAGGGGACACCCGGAACACTGAAGCTTTCTTT
CDR3aa: CASSPRTGDTRNTEAFF

d_gene: -
v_gene: TRBV19
j_gene: TRBJ2-6
abundance: -
CDR3nt: TGTGCCAGTAGTATCGGCGCCCTTGGGGCCAACGTCCTGACTTTC
CDR3aa: CASSIGALGANVLTF

d_gene: -
v_gene: TRBV7-3
j_gene: TRBJ1-2
abundance: -
CDR3nt: TGTGCCAGCAGCTTAAATCCAGGGGACTATGGCTACACCTTC
CDR3aa: CASSLNPGDYGYTF

d_gene: -
v_gene: TRBV5-1
j_gene: TRBJ2-7
abundance: -
CDR3nt: TGCGCCAGCAGCCCGGTTTTAGCCGGGGACGAGCAGTACTTC
CDR3aa: CASSPVLAGDEQYF

d_gene: TRBD2
v_gene: TRBV9
j_gene: TRBJ2-5
abundance: -
CDR3nt: TGTGCCAGCACTCCGGGACTAGCAGAGACCCAGTACTTC
CDR3aa: CASTPGLAETQYF

d_gene: -
v_gene: TRBV7-8
j_gene: TRBJ1-6
abundance: -
CDR3nt: TGTGCCAGCAGCGACCTGGGGGGTACCAATTCACCCCTCCACTTT
CDR3aa: CASSDLGGTNSPLHF

d_gene: TRBD1
v_gene: TRBV5-1
j_gene: TRBJ2-5
abundance: -
CDR3nt: TGCGCCAGCAGCCTAGCCGGGACAGGGGAGGAGACCCAGTACTTC
CDR3aa: CASSLAGTGEETQYF

d_gene: TRBD1
v_gene: TRBV6-6
j_gene: TRBJ2-5
abundance: -
CDR3nt: TGTGCCAGCAGTTACTCGGCAGGGGGAGAGACCCAGTACTTC
CDR3aa: CASSYSAGGETQYF

d_gene: TRBD2
v_gene: TRBV2
j_gene: TRBJ2-7
abundance: -
CDR3nt: TGTGCCAGCAGTGAAGAGCTAGCGGGAGCCGTCTACGAGCAGTACTTC
CDR3aa: CASSEELAGAVYEQYF

d_gene: -
v_gene: TRBV7-3
j_gene: TRBJ2-3
abundance: -
CDR3nt: TGTGCCAGCAGCTTTTCAACTAGCACAGATACGCAGTATTTT
CDR3aa: CASSFSTSTDTQYF

d_gene: -
v_gene: TRBV3-1/TRBV3-2
j_gene: TRBJ1-5
abundance: -
CDR3nt: TGTGCCAGCAGCCAAGTCCCGGGACCTTCGGCCCAGCATTTT
CDR3aa: CASSQVPGPSAQHF

d_gene: -
v_gene: TRBV6-5
j_gene: TRBJ1-5
abundance: -
CDR3nt: TGTGCCAGCAGTTCGGGACACTATAATCAGCCCCAGCATTTT
CDR3aa: CASSSGHYNQPQHF

d_gene: TRBD1
v_gene: TRBV9
j_gene: TRBJ1-4
abundance: -
CDR3nt: TGTGCCAGCAGCGTAGGACTCCAGGGGGGAGGTGAAAAACTGTTTTTT
CDR3aa: CASSVGLQGGGEKLFF

d_gene: TRBD1
v_gene: TRBV10-2
j_gene: TRBJ2-7
abundance: -
CDR3nt: TGCGCCAGCAGCAAATACCGGGACAGGGACCGCTACGAGCAGTACTTC
CDR3aa: CASSKYRDRDRYEQYF

d_gene: -
v_gene: TRBV19
j_gene: TRBJ1-1
abundance: -
CDR3nt: TGTGCCAGTAGTTTCCAACCCATTCCCGGATTCACTGAAGCTTTCTTT
CDR3aa: CASSFQPIPGFTEAFF

d_gene: TRBD1
v_gene: TRBV5-1
j_gene: TRBJ2-7
abundance: -
CDR3nt: TGCGCCAGCAGCTTCGGAGGACAGGGTCTCTCCGAGCAGTACTTC
CDR3aa: CASSFGGQGLSEQYF

d_gene: TRBD2
v_gene: TRBV12-5
j_gene: TRBJ2-4
abundance: -
CDR3nt: TGTGCTAGTGCCCCTAGCGGGAGCAGAGGGGCCAAAAACATTCAGTACTTC
CDR3aa: CASAPSGSRGAKNIQYF

d_gene: -
v_gene: TRBV7-9
j_gene: TRBJ1-5
abundance: -
CDR3nt: TGTGCCAGCAGCTTCCCCGGACAGCCCCAGCATTTT
CDR3aa: CASSFPGQPQHF

d_gene: -
v_gene: TRBV11-2
j_gene: TRBJ2-5
abundance: -
CDR3nt: TGTGCCAGCAGCTTATCGTGGGAGGCTAGCAACCAAGAGACCCAGTACTTC
CDR3aa: CASSLSWEASNQETQYF

d_gene: -
v_gene: TRBV6-5
j_gene: TRBJ1-1
abundance: -
CDR3nt: TGTGCCAGCAGTCCCGCAGTTAGAGGGAACACTGAAGCTTTCTTT
CDR3aa: CASSPAVRGNTEAFF

d_gene: -
v_gene: TRBV4-1
j_gene: TRBJ2-1
abundance: once
CDR3nt: TGCGCCAGCAGCCAACTGTCGGGCCAAGGCGAGCAGTTCTTC
CDR3aa: CASSQLSGQGEQFF

d_gene: -
v_gene: TRBV5-4
j_gene: TRBJ2-4
abundance: -
CDR3nt: TGTGCCAGCAGCTCCGGCGGAGCGAAAAACATTCAGTACTTC
CDR3aa: CASSSGGAKNIQYF

d_gene: TRBD1
v_gene: TRBV2
j_gene: TRBJ2-1
abundance: once
CDR3nt: TGTGCCAGCAGGTTCGACAGGGTATCAAACAATGAGCAGTTCTTC
CDR3aa: CASRFDRVSNNEQFF

d_gene: TRBD2
v_gene: TRBV13
j_gene: TRBJ2-7
abundance: -
CDR3nt: TGTGCCAGCAGACGTAGCGGGATGGACTACGAGCAGTACTTC
CDR3aa: CASRRSGMDYEQYF

d_gene: TRBD2
v_gene: TRBV10-3
j_gene: TRBJ2-3
abundance: few
CDR3nt: TGTGCCATCTCCCTAAGCGGGAGGAGCACAGATACGCAGTATTTT
CDR3aa: CAISLSGRSTDTQYF

d_gene: -
v_gene: TRBV20-1
j_gene: TRBJ2-3
abundance: -
CDR3nt: TGCAGTGCGGCAGGAGATACGCAGTATTTT
CDR3aa: CSAAGDTQYF

d_gene: TRBD2
v_gene: TRBV10-3
j_gene: TRBJ2-3
abundance: -
CDR3nt: TGTGCCATCAGTGAGGGGACTAGCGGGGCCACAGATACGCAGTATTTT
CDR3aa: CAISEGTSGATDTQYF

d_gene: TRBD2
v_gene: TRBV19
j_gene: TRBJ2-1
abundance: -
CDR3nt: TGTGCCAGTAGTTCCAGATCGGTAAGACTAGCGGACAATGAGCAGTTCTTC
CDR3aa: CASSSRSVRLADNEQFF

d_gene: -
v_gene: TRBV2
j_gene: TRBJ1-6
abundance: -
CDR3nt: TGTGCCAGCAGTAACGGTCACGGGGATTCACCCCTCCACTTT
CDR3aa: CASSNGHGDSPLHF

d_gene: TRBD2
v_gene: TRBV28
j_gene: TRBJ2-2
abundance: once
CDR3nt: TGTGCCAGCAGTTTAAATAGCGGGATCTCCGGGGAGCTGTTTTTT
CDR3aa: CASSLNSGISGELFF

d_gene: -
v_gene: TRBV5-1
j_gene: TRBJ2-7
abundance: -
CDR3nt: TGCGCCAGCAGCTCCCCGGGGATCTACGAGCAGTACTTC
CDR3aa: CASSSPGIYEQYF

d_gene: -
v_gene: TRBV2
j_gene: TRBJ1-5
abundance: -
CDR3nt: TGTGCCAGCAGTGAGAGGGGGAGAAACCAGCCCCAGCATTTT
CDR3aa: CASSERGRNQPQHF

d_gene: -
v_gene: TRBV5-4
j_gene: TRBJ1-4
abundance: once
CDR3nt: TGTGCCAGCAGCATTGGACGGGAAGAAAAACTGTTTTTT
CDR3aa: CASSIGREEKLFF

d_gene: -
v_gene: TRBV28
j_gene: TRBJ1-6
abundance: -
CDR3nt: TGTGCCAGCAGGACATGGGGCGATTCACCCCTCCACTTT
CDR3aa: CASRTWGDSPLHF

d_gene: -
v_gene: TRBV19
j_gene: TRBJ1-2
abundance: -
CDR3nt: TGTGCCAGTAGTCTGTCGGGACAACCTAACTATGGCTACACCTTC
CDR3aa: CASSLSGQPNYGYTF

d_gene: TRBD1
v_gene: TRBV18
j_gene: TRBJ1-6
abundance: once
CDR3nt: TGTGCCAGCTCACCCGGACAGGGAGGGTCACCCCTCCACTTT
CDR3aa: CASSPGQGGSPLHF

d_gene: TRBD2
v_gene: TRBV2
j_gene: TRBJ2-2
abundance: -
CDR3nt: TGTGCCAGCAGAGCGGGAGGGGTCACCGGGGAGCTGTTTTTT
CDR3aa: CASRAGGVTGELFF

d_gene: -
v_gene: TRBV2
j_gene: TRBJ1-1
abundance: once
CDR3nt: TGTGCCAGCAGTGTCGATTCGGCTTTCGACACTGAAGCTTTCTTT
CDR3aa: CASSVDSAFDTEAFF

d_gene: -
v_gene: TRBV19
j_gene: TRBJ1-2
abundance: -
CDR3nt: TGTGCCACGAGGGACGGCTTTAACTATGGCTACACCTTC
CDR3aa: CATRDGFNYGYTF

d_gene: -
v_gene: TRBV29-1
j_gene: TRBJ2-7
abundance: few
CDR3nt: TGCAGCGTTCCTGGGGACCGCAAGGGGCAGTACTTC
CDR3aa: CSVPGDRKGQYF

d_gene: -
v_gene: TRBV2
j_gene: TRBJ1-5
abundance: -
CDR3nt: TGTGCCAGCAGTGAAGCGCGTTCCGGACGGTATAGCAATCAGCCCCAGCATTTT
CDR3aa: CASSEARSGRYSNQPQHF

d_gene: -
v_gene: TRBV18
j_gene: TRBJ2-7
abundance: once
CDR3nt: TGTGCCAGCTCACCCTCCGGGACCTACGAGCAGTACTTC
CDR3aa: CASSPSGTYEQYF

d_gene: -
v_gene: TRBV5-5
j_gene: TRBJ1-2
abundance: -
CDR3nt: TGTGCCAGCAGCTTGGGAGTCCTTAACTATGGCTACACCTTC
CDR3aa: CASSLGVLNYGYTF

d_gene: -
v_gene: TRBV10-3
j_gene: TRBJ2-1
abundance: -
CDR3nt: TGTGCCATCAGCGAGGCTAATCCCTCCTACAATGAGCAGTTCTTC
CDR3aa: CAISEANPSYNEQFF

d_gene: TRBD2
v_gene: TRBV2
j_gene: TRBJ2-2
abundance: -
CDR3nt: TGTGCCAGCAGTCCCGGGACTAGTTTCACCGGGGAGCTGTTTTTT
CDR3aa: CASSPGTSFTGELFF

d_gene: TRBD1
v_gene: TRBV5-1
j_gene: TRBJ1-4
abundance: -
CDR3nt: TGCGCCAGCAGCTCCACGACAGGGGGGTCGGAAAAACTGTTTTTT
CDR3aa: CASSSTTGGSEKLFF

d_gene: -
v_gene: TRBV5-1
j_gene: TRBJ2-1
abundance: -
CDR3nt: TGCGCCAGCAGCTTAGTCAGCAATGAGCAGTTCTTC
CDR3aa: CASSLVSNEQFF

d_gene: TRBD2
v_gene: TRBV5-6
j_gene: TRBJ2-7
abundance: -
CDR3nt: TGTGCCAGCAGCTTTGGGGACTACTACGAGCAGTACTTC
CDR3aa: CASSFGDYYEQYF

d_gene: -
v_gene: TRBV27
j_gene: TRBJ1-5
abundance: -
CDR3nt: TGTGCCAGCAGTTCGGACAACAATCAGCCCCAGCATTTT
CDR3aa: CASSSDNNQPQHF

d_gene: -
v_gene: TRBV6-5
j_gene: TRBJ2-7
abundance: -
CDR3nt: TGTGCCAGCAGTTTCGGACACGGCGAGCAGTACTTC
CDR3aa: CASSFGHGEQYF

d_gene: -
v_gene: TRBV19
j_gene: TRBJ1-5
abundance: -
CDR3nt: TGTGCCAGTAGTATAGGAGGCAGTCATAGCAATCAGCCCCAGCATTTT
CDR3aa: CASSIGGSHSNQPQHF